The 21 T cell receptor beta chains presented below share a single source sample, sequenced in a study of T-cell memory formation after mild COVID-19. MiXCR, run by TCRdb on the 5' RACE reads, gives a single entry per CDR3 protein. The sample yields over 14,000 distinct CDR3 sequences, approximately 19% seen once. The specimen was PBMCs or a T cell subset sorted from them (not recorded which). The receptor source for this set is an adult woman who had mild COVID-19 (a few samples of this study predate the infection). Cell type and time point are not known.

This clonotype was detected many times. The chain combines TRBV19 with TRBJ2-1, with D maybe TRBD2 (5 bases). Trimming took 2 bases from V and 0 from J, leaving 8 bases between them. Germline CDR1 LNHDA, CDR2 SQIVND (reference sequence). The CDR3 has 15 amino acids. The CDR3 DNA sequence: TGTGCCAGTAGTATACCGGGGAGCTCCTACAATGAGCAGTTCTTC. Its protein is CASSIPGSSYNEQFF.

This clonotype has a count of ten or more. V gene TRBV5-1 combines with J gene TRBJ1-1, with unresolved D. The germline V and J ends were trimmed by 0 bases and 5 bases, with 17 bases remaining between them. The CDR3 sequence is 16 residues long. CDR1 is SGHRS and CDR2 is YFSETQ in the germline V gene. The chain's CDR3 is CASSLAPPGSGTEAFF. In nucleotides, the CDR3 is TGCGCCAGCAGCTTGGCCCCGCCAGGCTCGGGGACTGAAGCTTTCTTT.

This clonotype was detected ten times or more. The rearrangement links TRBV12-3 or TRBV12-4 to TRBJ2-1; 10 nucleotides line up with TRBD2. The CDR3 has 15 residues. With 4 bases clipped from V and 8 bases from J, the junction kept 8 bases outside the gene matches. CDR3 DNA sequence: TGTGCCAGCAGTTCCAGCGGGGGGGCCGCGTATGAGCAGTTCTTC. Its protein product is CASSSSGGAAYEQFF.

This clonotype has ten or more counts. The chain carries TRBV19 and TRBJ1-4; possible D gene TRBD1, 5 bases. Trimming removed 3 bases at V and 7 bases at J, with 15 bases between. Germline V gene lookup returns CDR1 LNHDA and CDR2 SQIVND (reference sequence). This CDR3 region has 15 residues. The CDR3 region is CASSMRDQGGEKLFF. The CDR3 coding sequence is TGTGCCAGTAGTATGAGAGACCAGGGCGGTGAAAAACTGTTTTTT.

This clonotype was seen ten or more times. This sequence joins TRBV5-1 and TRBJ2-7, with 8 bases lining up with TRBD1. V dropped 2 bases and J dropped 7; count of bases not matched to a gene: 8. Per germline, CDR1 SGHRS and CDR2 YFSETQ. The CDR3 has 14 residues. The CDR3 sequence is CASSLPGQAREQYF. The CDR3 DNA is TGCGCCAGCAGCTTACCGGGACAGGCGAGGGAGCAGTACTTC.

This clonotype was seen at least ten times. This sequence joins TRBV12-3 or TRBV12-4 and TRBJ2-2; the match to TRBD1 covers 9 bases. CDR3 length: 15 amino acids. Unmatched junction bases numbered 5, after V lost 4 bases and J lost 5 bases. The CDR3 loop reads CASSWDRVETGELFF. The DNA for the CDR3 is TGTGCCAGCAGTTGGGACAGGGTAGAAACCGGGGAGCTGTTTTTT.

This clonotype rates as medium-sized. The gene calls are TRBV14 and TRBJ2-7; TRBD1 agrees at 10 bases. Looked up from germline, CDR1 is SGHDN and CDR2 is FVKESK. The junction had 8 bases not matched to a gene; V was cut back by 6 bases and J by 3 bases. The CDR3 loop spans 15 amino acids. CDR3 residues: CASRGTGAEYYEQYF. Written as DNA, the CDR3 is TGTGCCAGCAGGGGGACAGGGGCCGAATACTACGAGCAGTACTTC.

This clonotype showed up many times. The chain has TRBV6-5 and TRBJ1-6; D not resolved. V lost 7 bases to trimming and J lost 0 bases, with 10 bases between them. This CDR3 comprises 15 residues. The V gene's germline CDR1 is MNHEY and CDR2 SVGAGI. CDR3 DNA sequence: TGTGCCAGCACCAGCGTGAGCTCCTATAATTCACCCCTCCACTTT. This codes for CASTSVSSYNSPLHF.

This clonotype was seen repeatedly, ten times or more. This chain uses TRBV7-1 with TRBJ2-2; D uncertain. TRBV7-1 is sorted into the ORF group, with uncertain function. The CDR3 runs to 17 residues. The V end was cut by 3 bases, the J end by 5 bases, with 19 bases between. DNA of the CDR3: TGTGCCAGCAGCTCCCCCCTCTTTGGGCTTTCAACCGGGGAGCTGTTTTTT. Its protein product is CASSSPLFGLSTGELFF.

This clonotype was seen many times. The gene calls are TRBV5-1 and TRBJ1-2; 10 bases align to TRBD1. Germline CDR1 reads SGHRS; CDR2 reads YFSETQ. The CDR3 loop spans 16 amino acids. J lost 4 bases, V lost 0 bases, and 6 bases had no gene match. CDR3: CASSLGQGALGYGYTF. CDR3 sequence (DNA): TGCGCCAGCAGCTTGGGACAGGGGGCGCTCGGCTATGGCTACACCTTC.

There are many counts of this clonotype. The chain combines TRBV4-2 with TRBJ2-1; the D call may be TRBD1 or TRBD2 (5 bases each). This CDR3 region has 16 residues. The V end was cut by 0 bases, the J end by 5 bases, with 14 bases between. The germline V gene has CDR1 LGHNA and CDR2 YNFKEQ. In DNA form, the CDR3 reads TGTGCCAGCAGCCAAGATAGTACTAGGGGTAACAATGAGCAGTTCTTC. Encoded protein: CASSQDSTRGNNEQFF.

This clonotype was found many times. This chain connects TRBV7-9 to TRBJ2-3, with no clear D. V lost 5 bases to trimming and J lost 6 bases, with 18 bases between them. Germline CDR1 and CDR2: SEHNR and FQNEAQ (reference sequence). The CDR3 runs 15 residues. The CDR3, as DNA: TGTGCCAGCAGCCGTGGGCTAGAACTGATGGATACGCAGTATTTT. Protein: CASSRGLELMDTQYF.

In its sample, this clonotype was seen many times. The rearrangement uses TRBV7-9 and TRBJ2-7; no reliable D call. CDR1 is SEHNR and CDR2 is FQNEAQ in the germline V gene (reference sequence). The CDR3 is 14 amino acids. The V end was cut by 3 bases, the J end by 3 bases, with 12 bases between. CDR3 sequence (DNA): TGTGCCAGCAGCTTGGGAAATTTAGGCTACGAGCAGTACTTC. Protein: CASSLGNLGYEQYF.

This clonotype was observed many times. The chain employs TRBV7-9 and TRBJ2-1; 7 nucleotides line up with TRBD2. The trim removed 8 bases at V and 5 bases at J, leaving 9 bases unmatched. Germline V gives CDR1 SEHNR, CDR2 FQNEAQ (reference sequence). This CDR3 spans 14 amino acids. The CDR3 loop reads CASGLGGRNNEQFF. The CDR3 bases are TGTGCCAGCGGCCTGGGGGGGAGGAACAATGAGCAGTTCTTC.

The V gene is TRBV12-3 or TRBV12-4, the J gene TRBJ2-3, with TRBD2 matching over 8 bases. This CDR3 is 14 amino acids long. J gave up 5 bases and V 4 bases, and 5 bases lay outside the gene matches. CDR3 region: CASSYGGAGDTQYF. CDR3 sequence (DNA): TGTGCCAGCAGTTACGGGGGGGCCGGAGATACGCAGTATTTT.

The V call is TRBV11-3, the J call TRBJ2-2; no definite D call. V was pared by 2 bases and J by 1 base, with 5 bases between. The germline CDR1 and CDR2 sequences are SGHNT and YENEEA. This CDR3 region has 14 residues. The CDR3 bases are TGTGCCAGCAGCTTATTTGGGAACACCGGGGAGCTGTTTTTT. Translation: CASSLFGNTGELFF. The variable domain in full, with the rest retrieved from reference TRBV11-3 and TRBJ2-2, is EAGVVQSPRYKIIEKKQPVAFWCNPISGHNTLYWYLQNLGQGPELLIRYENEEAVDDSQLPKDRFSAERLKGVDSTLKIQPAELGDSAVYLCASSLFGNTGELFFGEGSRLTVL.

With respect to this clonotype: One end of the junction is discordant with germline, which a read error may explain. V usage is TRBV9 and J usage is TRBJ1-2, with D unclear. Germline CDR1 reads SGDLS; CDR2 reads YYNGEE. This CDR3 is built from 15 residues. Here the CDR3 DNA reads TGTGACAGCAGCGTAGATTTAACAGATAACTATGGCTACACCTTC. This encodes CDSSVDLTDNYGYTF.

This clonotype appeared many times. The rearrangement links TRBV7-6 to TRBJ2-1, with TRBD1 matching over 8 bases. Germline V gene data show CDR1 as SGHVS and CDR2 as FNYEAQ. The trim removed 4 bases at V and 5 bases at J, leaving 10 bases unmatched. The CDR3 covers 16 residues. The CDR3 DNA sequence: TGTGCCAGCAGCTCGTTAACAGGGGGGTCGAACAATGAGCAGTTCTTC. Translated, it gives CASSSLTGGSNNEQFF.

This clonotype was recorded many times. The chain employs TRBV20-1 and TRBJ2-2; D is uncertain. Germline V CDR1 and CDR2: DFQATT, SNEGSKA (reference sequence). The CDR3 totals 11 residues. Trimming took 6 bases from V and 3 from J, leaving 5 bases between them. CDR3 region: CSAPDTGELFF. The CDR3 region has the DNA TGCAGTGCCCCTGACACCGGGGAGCTGTTTTTT.

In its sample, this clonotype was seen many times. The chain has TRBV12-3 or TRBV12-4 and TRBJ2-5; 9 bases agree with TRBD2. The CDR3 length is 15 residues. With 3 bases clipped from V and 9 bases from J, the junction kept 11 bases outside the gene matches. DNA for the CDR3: TGTGCCAGCAGTTTGGTGACTAGCGGATTTATGGCCCAGTACTTC. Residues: CASSLVTSGFMAQYF.

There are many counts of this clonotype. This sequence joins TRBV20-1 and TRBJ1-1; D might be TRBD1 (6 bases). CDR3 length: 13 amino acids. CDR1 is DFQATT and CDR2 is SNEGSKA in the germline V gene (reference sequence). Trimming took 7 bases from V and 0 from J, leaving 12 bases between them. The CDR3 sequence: CSGSDSLNTEAFF. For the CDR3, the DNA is TGCAGTGGGTCGGACAGCCTGAACACTGAAGCTTTCTTT.